This is a list of T cell receptor beta chains from one sample in a study of blood T cell repertoires in COVID-19. Libraries were prepared by immunoSEQ multiplex PCR; TCRdb keeps only in-frame clonotypes and omits some of them. The table has 290,000 or so clones, 87% seen once. The sample was peripheral blood. Source of these receptors: a man aged 18 to 29 with active or convalescent COVID-19. The CDR3 runs from the conserved cysteine through the conserved F or W. The order of the fields is D gene, V gene, J gene, clone size, CDR3 protein, CDR3 DNA. The D gene is left open where the match is weak. A row's size may be missing; if present it is once, few, many or a size class.

D: -
V: TRBV5-1
J: TRBJ2-3
size: -
CDR3: CASSSGTTSTDTQYF
DNA: TGCGCCAGCAGCTCCGGGACAACTAGCACAGATACGCAGTATTTT

D: TRBD1
V: TRBV12-3/TRBV12-4
J: TRBJ2-7
size: -
CDR3: CASSLTGGEQYF
DNA: TGTGCCAGCAGTCTTACAGGGGGCGAGCAGTACTTC

D: -
V: TRBV19
J: TRBJ1-3
size: -
CDR3: CASSTGQPIRNTIYF
DNA: TGTGCCAGTAGTACCGGACAGCCCATACGAAACACCATATATTTT

D: TRBD1
V: TRBV2
J: TRBJ2-5
size: -
CDR3: CASSERQGSETQYF
DNA: TGTGCCAGCAGTGAAAGACAGGGGTCAGAGACCCAGTACTTC

D: -
V: TRBV27
J: TRBJ2-5
size: -
CDR3: CASSLFAKVVDRPLRKTQYF
DNA: TGTGCCAGCAGTTTATTTGCTAAGGTTGTGGACAGACCACTGAGGAAGACCCAGTACTTC

D: -
V: TRBV9
J: TRBJ1-4
size: -
CDR3: CASSARQTDEKLFF
DNA: TGTGCCAGCAGCGCCCGACAGACGGATGAAAAACTGTTTTTT

D: TRBD2
V: TRBV13
J: TRBJ2-7
size: -
CDR3: CASSTSGGNTYEQYF
DNA: TGTGCCAGCAGCACGAGCGGGGGAAACACCTACGAGCAGTACTTC

D: -
V: TRBV15
J: TRBJ2-1
size: -
CDR3: CATSRGAGQLFF
DNA: TGTGCCACCAGCAGAGGGGCCGGACAGTTGTTCTTC

D: -
V: TRBV21-1
J: TRBJ2-3
size: -
CDR3: CASTRGAGTDTQYF
DNA: TGTGCCAGCACTCGGGGGGCTGGCACAGATACGCAGTATTTT

D: TRBD2
V: TRBV5-1
J: TRBJ2-3
size: -
CDR3: CASSGMTSGDSTDTQYF
DNA: TGCGCCAGCAGCGGGATGACTAGCGGGGATAGCACAGATACGCAGTATTTT

D: TRBD1
V: TRBV19
J: TRBJ1-2
size: -
CDR3: CASSIRDRNYGYTF
DNA: TGTGCCAGTAGTATTCGGGACAGAAACTATGGCTACACCTTC

D: -
V: TRBV5-1
J: TRBJ2-3
size: -
CDR3: CASRTSGSTDTQYF
DNA: TGCGCCAGCAGAACCTCCGGTAGTACAGATACGCAGTATTTT

D: TRBD1
V: TRBV6-5
J: TRBJ2-1
size: once
CDR3: CASSRTGRNEQFF
DNA: TGTGCCAGCAGCCGGACAGGGAGAAATGAGCAGTTCTTC

D: -
V: TRBV29-1
J: TRBJ2-7
size: -
CDR3: CSVEVGPNMGVYEQYF
DNA: TGCAGCGTTGAAGTCGGGCCCAACATGGGAGTCTACGAGCAGTACTTC

D: TRBD2
V: TRBV29-1
J: TRBJ2-3
size: -
CDR3: CSVSGLATPDTQYF
DNA: TGCAGCGTTTCGGGACTAGCGACCCCAGATACGCAGTATTTT

D: TRBD1
V: TRBV18
J: TRBJ1-2
size: -
CDR3: CASSPTGGKANYGYTF
DNA: TGTGCCAGCTCACCAACAGGGGGTAAAGCTAACTATGGCTACACCTTC

D: -
V: TRBV6-2/TRBV6-3
J: TRBJ1-2
size: -
CDR3: CASSYGRNYGYTF
DNA: TGTGCCAGCAGTTACGGCAGGAACTATGGCTACACCTTC

D: -
V: TRBV11-2
J: TRBJ2-7
size: once
CDR3: CASSLAGPQSSEQYF
DNA: TGTGCCAGCAGCTTAGCAGGCCCCCAGAGTTCCGAGCAGTACTTC

D: TRBD2
V: TRBV27
J: TRBJ2-3
size: -
CDR3: CASTRSGSGTDTQYF
DNA: TGTGCCAGCACCCGAAGCGGGAGTGGAACAGATACGCAGTATTTT

D: -
V: TRBV6-5
J: TRBJ1-1
size: -
CDR3: CASSWGGNTEAFF
DNA: TGTGCCAGCAGTTGGGGGGGGAACACTGAAGCTTTCTTT

D: TRBD2
V: TRBV5-6
J: TRBJ2-7
size: few
CDR3: CASSTPSGGEYEQYF
DNA: TGTGCCAGCAGCACTCCTAGCGGGGGGGAGTACGAGCAGTACTTC

D: -
V: TRBV5-1
J: TRBJ1-1
size: few
CDR3: CASSLVQGDTEAFF
DNA: TGCGCCAGCAGCTTGGTACAGGGAGACACTGAAGCTTTCTTT

D: TRBD2
V: TRBV2
J: TRBJ2-1
size: -
CDR3: CASRQAGGEQFF
DNA: TGTGCCAGCAGACAGGCGGGGGGTGAGCAGTTCTTC

D: -
V: TRBV5-1
J: TRBJ1-6
size: few
CDR3: CASSLGVLGSPLHF
DNA: TGCGCCAGCAGCTTAGGGGTATTGGGATCACCCCTCCACTTT

D: -
V: TRBV7-2
J: TRBJ2-5
size: -
CDR3: CASSRDSQETQYF
DNA: TGTGCCAGCAGCCGAGACAGCCAAGAGACCCAGTACTTC

D: TRBD1
V: TRBV6-4
J: TRBJ2-7
size: few
CDR3: CASSDSGTGGEQYF
DNA: TGTGCCAGCAGTGACTCCGGGACAGGGGGCGAGCAGTACTTC

D: TRBD2
V: TRBV4-1
J: TRBJ2-1
size: -
CDR3: CASKISGESYNEQFF
DNA: TGCGCCAGCAAGATAAGCGGGGAGTCCTACAATGAGCAGTTCTTC